This T cell receptor beta chain was captured by sequencing in a study of T cells in Graves' hyperthyroidism and ophthalmopathy. RNA transcripts provided the source from which TCR beta CDR3 regions were amplified. A set of HTBI primers served as the primers for a first-round RT-PCR of the TCR CDR3. TCRdb processed the multiplex PCR reads anew with MiXCR; each CDR3 protein has one entry. The profile covers hundreds of thousands of distinct CDR3 sequences, with 15% to 20% appearing a single time and under 35% taken by the ten largest. This clonotype has just one count. J was trimmed by 0 bases and V by 6 bases; bases with no gene match: 15. CDR3 length equals 20 residues. Germline V gene data show CDR1 as SQVTM and CDR2 as ANQGSEA.

The clonotype originates from a woman aged 18-30 years with Graves' ophthalmopathy. V gene TRBV29-1 combines with J gene TRBJ2-1, with TRBD2 matching over 15 bases. Sequenced input: blood. The CDR3 nucleotides are TGCAGCGTCTGTTTGATCGGGACTAGCGGGAGGTATAGCTCCTACAATGAGCAGTTCTTC. Amino acids: CSVCLIGTSGRYSSYNEQFF.